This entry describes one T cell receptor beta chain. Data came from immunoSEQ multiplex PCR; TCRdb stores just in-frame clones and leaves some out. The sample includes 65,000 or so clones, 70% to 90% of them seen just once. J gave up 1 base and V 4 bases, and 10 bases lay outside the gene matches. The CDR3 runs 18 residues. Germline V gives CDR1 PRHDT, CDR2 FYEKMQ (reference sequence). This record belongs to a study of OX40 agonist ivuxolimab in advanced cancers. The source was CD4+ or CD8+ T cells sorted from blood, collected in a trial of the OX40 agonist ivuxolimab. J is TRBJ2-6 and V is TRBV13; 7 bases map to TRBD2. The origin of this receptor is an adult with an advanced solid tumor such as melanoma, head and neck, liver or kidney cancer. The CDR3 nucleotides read TGTGCCAGCAGCTGGGGACTACGAATGGTTTCTGGGGCCAACGTCCTGACTTTC. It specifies CASSWGLRMVSGANVLTF.